The TCR beta chain under discussion was sequenced for a study of Ad26.COV2.S vaccination and SARS-CoV-2 variants. Study information: Enrollment placed the donor in the COV1001 Ad26.COV2.S trial arm.

General study results and limits: The placebo group had lower spike-specific TCR breadth than the vaccine recipients did.

Generated by immunoSEQ multiplex PCR, the TCRdb table keeps only in-frame clones and is missing some. The table lists a few hundred thousand clones, approximately 92% of them singletons. As for treatment: 15 to 20 received Ad26.COV2.S at low or high dose, single or two shots; about five received placebo; per-sample allocation not given. On day 63 after the first injection, vaccine and placebo recipients gave samples. Boston provided a donor who was an adult aged 18-55 years. Worth noting for this clone: The antigen remains undetermined.

Germline V gene lookup returns CDR1 LNHDA and CDR2 SQIVND (reference sequence). The V and J ends lost 3 bases and 1 base respectively, with 10 bases between them. The CDR3 totals 15 residues. This chain uses TRBV19 with TRBJ2-1; D ambiguous. This specimen was peripheral blood, taken in a trial of Ad26.COV2.S vaccine versus placebo. The receptor was derived from a person aged 18-60 years who received the Ad26.COV2.S COVID-19 vaccine or a placebo. CDR3 residues: CASSIVSESYNEQFF. For the CDR3, the DNA is TGTGCCAGTAGTATTGTCTCGGAATCCTACAATGAGCAGTTCTTC.